This TCR beta chain was sequenced during a study of a mutant IDH1 vaccine in newly diagnosed glioma (dated by TCRdb to the early 2020s). About the full investigation: Eight vaccinations were administered to patients in weeks 1, 3, 5, 7, 11, 15, 19 and 23, corresponding to visits V03 through V10. In the chemotherapy-containing groups, vaccination started alongside temozolomide cycles, whereas in patients who had radiotherapy alone it started 4-6 weeks after radiotherapy. Of the roughly 30 treated patients, around 62% were male and about 40% were female, and a mean age of around 40 years was recorded. Before enrollment, most patients had been given radiochemotherapy with temozolomide as standard therapy, while the rest had received either radiotherapy alone or temozolomide alone. Six visits were used for peripheral blood collection: V03 (baseline), V05, V07, V10, V12 and V13. For exploratory analyses, longitudinal TCRB deep sequencing was carried out in 25 treated patients wherever samples were available.

A note on this clone: Its antigen is currently not known. Base qualities are missing; no much larger clone stands one base away.

The library was produced with the immunoSEQ multiplex PCR assay. The hsTCRB Kit was used according to the manufacturer's protocol to amplify rearranged TCR beta chain sequences. Sequencing of TCRB libraries was carried out on an Illumina MiSeq. The study's own analysis went as follows. The proprietary platform of the kit vendor was used for demultiplexing, trimming and gene mapping. The table was pulled from immuneACCESS by TCRdb, which kept in-frame rearrangements only. Such tables lose some clones; where checked, under half of the loss comes from unresolved V genes, and the rest has no known cause. Clone size and V and J calls were adopted from that table, with D and trimming inferred from the DNA. This sample is represented by tens of thousands of clones; about 80% of them were singletons. The ten largest clones represent roughly 5.7% of the sample. General conclusions and limits of the study: Availability determined which PBMC samples were chosen for TCRB deep sequencing. It was noted by the authors that analyses of patient blood samples could not be reproduced owing to sample limitations. Pseudoprogression seemed to be unrelated to changes in the top peripheral T cell clonotypes found by TCRB sequencing. Vaccine-induced immune responses across multiple MHC alleles were detected in approximately 94% of patients.

For CDR1 and CDR2, the germline V gene (reference sequence) lists MNHNY and SVGAGI. Cut back by 7 bases and 6 bases, the V and J ends lie 10 bases apart. The CDR3 has 12 amino acids, counting the end cysteine and phenylalanine. CDR3 DNA is the only sequence kept; it has 36 bases, read in frame from the first base. The time point label, read with the paper, signifies: week 11, during vaccination. Every vaccine dose consisted of 300 ug of a 20-mer mutant IDH1 peptide in Montanide, administered subcutaneously together with topical imiquimod. The donors had newly diagnosed IDH1-mutant astrocytomas of WHO grade 3 or 4 that showed loss of nuclear ATRX. The samples were drawn from NOA16, a multicentre, single-arm, open-label phase I trial in Germany that tested a mutant IDH1 peptide vaccine in humans for the first time. The DNeasy Blood and Tissue Kit was used to extract genomic DNA from EDTA blood for TCRB sequencing.

The TCR comes from a man between 45 and 60 years old with glioma. The source was PBMCs, collected from a glioma patient whose treatment included an IDH1 peptide vaccine. This receptor chain uses TRBV6-6 and TRBJ2-1; matching of 5 bases hints at TRBD2 as the D gene. The CDR3 reads as follows: CASMSSSNEQFF. The DNA sequence is as follows: TGTGCCAGCATGTCTAGCTCCAATGAGCAGTTCTTC.